Below, 4 T cell receptor beta chains from the same sample are listed, as sequenced in a study of control samples from healthy donors and cancer patients. Assay used: immunoSEQ multiplex PCR; TCRdb lists only in-frame clones, some missing. The sample includes 130,000 or so clones, 91% of them seen just once. The specimen was blood. These receptors all stem from a man between 18 and 35 years old in good health.

V gene TRBV27 combines with J gene TRBJ2-7; 9 bases fit TRBD1. Looked up from germline, CDR1 is MNHEY and CDR2 is SMNVEV (reference sequence). The CDR3 consists of 18 residues. The trim removed 3 bases at V and 5 bases at J, leaving 17 bases unmatched. The CDR3, as DNA: TGTGCCAGCAGTTTTTTGGCTACGGGTGGGACAGGGACCCACGAGCAGTACTTC. This translates into CASSFLATGGTGTHEQYF.

V is TRBV19 and J is TRBJ1-5; no clear D. V lost 3 bases to trimming and J lost 9 bases, with 9 bases between them. Per the germline V gene, CDR1 is LNHDA and CDR2 is SQIVND (reference sequence). The CDR3 loop spans 12 amino acids. CDR3 in DNA: TGTGCCAGTAGTATCAACCCTCGGCCCCAGCATTTT. Residues: CASSINPRPQHF.

The rearrangement joins TRBV4-3 to TRBJ2-5, with D unclear. This CDR3 region has 13 residues. CDR1 LGHNA and CDR2 YSLEER come from the germline V gene. The V and J ends lost 1 base and 4 bases respectively, with 7 bases between them. The CDR3 loop reads CASSQVVGETQYF. The CDR3 DNA reads as TGCGCCAGCAGCCAAGTGGTTGGAGAGACCCAGTACTTC.

The rearrangement joins TRBV7-9 to TRBJ2-1; D gene unclear. The germline V gene has CDR1 SEHNR and CDR2 FQNEAQ (reference sequence). The CDR3 loop spans 14 amino acids. The V and J ends lost 10 bases and 5 bases respectively, with 18 bases between them. DNA for the CDR3: TGTGCCACCTCAACGGGCGTAGCCGACAATGAGCAGTTCTTC. Its protein is CATSTGVADNEQFF.